This TCR beta chain came from a study of control samples from healthy donors and cancer patients. Profiled with immunoSEQ multiplex PCR; TCRdb holds only in-frame clones, not every one. The repertoire includes 120,000 or so clones, over 75% of them detected once, and over 6.5% sits in the top ten. Germline CDR1 reads LGHNA; CDR2 reads YSLEER. The ends were cut back, 0 bases at V and 6 bases at J, with 14 bases in the middle. The CDR3 has 15 residues. The specimen sequenced was blood. This chain links TRBV4-3 with TRBJ1-2; D might be TRBD1 (5 bases). The source of this sequence is a man in his forties in good health. This chain's CDR3 is CASSQDSSGSDGYTF. The CDR3 DNA reads as TGCGCCAGCAGCCAAGATAGCTCAGGGTCGGATGGCTACACCTTC.